One and the same sample provided the 29 T cell receptor beta chains below, sequenced in a study of blood T cells in healthy people across ages. A second PCR of 7 to 11 cycles used a sample-barcoded 5' primer and a J-beta primer mix. TCRdb itself ran the 5' RACE reads through MiXCR, one entry per CDR3 protein. The data show 1,500,000 or so distinct CDR3 sequences, approximately 60% seen once. The sample taken for sequencing was blood. These receptor sequences come from a man younger than 35 in good health.

V is TRBV9 and J is TRBJ2-1; tentatively, D is TRBD2 (7 bases). V lost 0 bases and J 3 bases, leaving 19 bases between the germline ends. In germline, CDR1 is SGDLS, CDR2 YYNGEE. This CDR3 has 18 residues. The CDR3 protein is CASSVEGVASGSYNEQFF. CDR3 in DNA: TGTGCCAGCAGCGTAGAGGGGGTGGCTAGCGGCAGCTACAATGAGCAGTTCTTC.

The CDR3 here is CASSPRDRGFNFGSYEQYF. The CDR3 nucleotides are TGTGCCAGCAGCCCACGAGACAGGGGATTTAATTTTGGTTCCTACGAGCAGTACTTC. The V call is TRBV7-6, the J call TRBJ2-7, with 8 nucleotides matching TRBD1. Germline CDR1 SGHVS, CDR2 FNYEAQ. The V and J ends lost 5 bases and 1 base, in that order; junction bases with no gene match: 19. This CDR3 region has 19 residues.

The chain links TRBV5-1 to TRBJ1-1, with 8 bases that match TRBD1. The CDR3 covers 14 residues. Germline values: CDR1 SGHRS, CDR2 YFSETQ. V dropped 4 bases and J dropped 8; count of bases not matched to a gene: 10. The CDR3 DNA sequence: TGCGCCAGCAGCCCCAGACAGGGGATCCCCGAAGCTTTCTTT. Translated, it gives CASSPRQGIPEAFF.

The chain couples TRBV7-9 to TRBJ1-1, with 9 bases aligning to TRBD1. Germline V gene data show CDR1 as SEHNR and CDR2 as FQNEAQ (reference sequence). The CDR3 consists of 16 residues. The V and J ends lost 0 bases and 1 base, in that order; junction bases with no gene match: 3. Written as DNA, the CDR3 is TGTGCCAGCAGCTTAGCGGGACAGGGTAGGAACACTGAAGCTTTCTTT. This sequence encodes CASSLAGQGRNTEAFF.

The chain is built from TRBV7-7 and TRBJ2-1, with 7 bases fitting TRBD2. The V gene end was trimmed by 1 base and the J gene end by 9 bases; junction bases not matched to a gene: 12. CDR1 is SSHAT, CDR2 FNYEAQ, per germline (reference sequence). The CDR3 consists of 16 residues. For the CDR3, the DNA is TGTGCCAGCAGCTTAGACAGCGGGATAGGGCGCGCTGAGCAGTTCTTC. Translation gives CASSLDSGIGRAEQFF.

This clonotype occurred a few times. J is TRBJ1-4 and V is TRBV28; 7 bases are a match to TRBD1. Germline V gives CDR1 MDHEN, CDR2 SYDVKM. Trimming cost V 1 base and J 6 bases; bases outside gene matches: 5. The CDR3 extends over 15 amino acids. CDR3 region: CASSLSGTADEKLFF. The CDR3 DNA follows: TGTGCCAGCAGTTTATCCGGGACAGCAGATGAAAAACTGTTTTTT. Full variable domain (missing parts from reference TRBV28 and TRBJ1-4): DVKVTQSSRYLVKRTGEKVFLECVQDMDHENMFWYRQDPGLGLRLIYFSYDVKMKEKGDIPEGYSVSREKKERFSLILESASTNQTSMYLCASSLSGTADEKLFFGSGTQLSVL.

This clonotype was observed a few times. The genes are TRBV6-2 or TRBV6-3 and TRBJ2-1, with 7 bases fitting TRBD2. The germline V gene encodes CDR1 MNHEY and CDR2 SVGEGT. The CDR3 runs to 14 residues. The ends lost 0 bases at V and 7 bases at J; junction bases unmatched: 3. The CDR3, as DNA: TGTGCCAGCAGTTACTCCGGACTAGTGAATGAGCAGTTCTTC. Its translation: CASSYSGLVNEQFF.

V is TRBV11-2 and J is TRBJ2-4; D is undetermined. The assigned J gene may be wrong: the sequence end matches TRBJ2-7 better. The CDR3 runs to 13 residues. Germline loops: CDR1 SGHAT, CDR2 FQNNGV. The CDR3, as DNA: TGTGCCAGCAGCCTTTCTCGGGTCTACGAGCAGTACTTC. Translation: CASSLSRVYEQYF.

The rearrangement uses TRBV6-1 and TRBJ2-1, with 9 bases identical to TRBD1. V lost 4 bases to trimming and J lost 8 bases; unmatched junction nucleotides: 6. The CDR3 runs 14 residues. Germline V gives CDR1 MNHNS, CDR2 SASEGT. The CDR3 spells CASSGTGQGYEQFF. DNA for the CDR3: TGTGCCAGCAGTGGTACGGGACAGGGCTATGAGCAGTTCTTC.

V is TRBV7-9 and J is TRBJ1-2, with 7 bases matching TRBD1. After removal of 10 bases from V and 2 bases from J, the junction contained 7 bases not matched to a gene. CDR3 size: 13 residues. Germline V gene data show CDR1 as SEHNR and CDR2 as FQNEAQ (reference sequence). CDR3: CATDRADNYGYTF. The CDR3 region has the DNA TGTGCCACCGACAGGGCCGACAACTATGGCTACACCTTC.

This clonotype appeared a single time. The rearrangement joins TRBV9 to TRBJ1-2; D not resolved. The germline V gene encodes CDR1 SGDLS and CDR2 YYNGEE. V was trimmed by 7 bases and J by 5 bases, leaving 15 bases between them. The CDR3 covers 13 residues. CDR3 region: CASEDPLRYGYTF. DNA of the CDR3: TGTGCCAGCGAAGACCCGCTCCGATATGGCTACACCTTC.

To note about this clonotype: A much larger clone lies one base from this, so it may be a read error. The CDR3 nucleotides are TGTGCCAGCAGTGACAGCGGGGGGGCCTACAATGGGCAGTTCTTC. Protein: CASSDSGGAYNGQFF. The chain recombines TRBV6-4 with TRBJ2-1; 10 bases are a match to TRBD2. This CDR3 has 15 residues. Per germline, CDR1 MRHNA and CDR2 SNTAGT.

This chain connects TRBV6-5 to TRBJ1-2; the match to TRBD1 covers 9 bases. The CDR3 has 14 residues. Germline V gene sequence: CDR1 MNHEY, CDR2 SVGAGI. J gave up 5 bases and V 8 bases, and 9 bases lay outside the gene matches. The CDR3 loop is CASGQQGARYGYTF. CDR3 in DNA: TGTGCCAGCGGGCAACAGGGGGCTCGGTATGGCTACACCTTC.

This clonotype was picked up a small number of times. V usage is TRBV12-3 or TRBV12-4 and J usage is TRBJ1-2, with 8 bases aligning to TRBD1. The CDR3 consists of 14 residues. Germline trimming cut 4 bases from V and 3 bases from J; bases unmatched to any gene: 4. CDR3: CASSSEDRDYGYTF. The CDR3 bases are TGTGCCAGCAGTTCTGAGGACAGGGACTATGGCTACACCTTC.

This clonotype was seen once. The chain carries TRBV27 and TRBJ1-2, with 9 positions matching TRBD1. CDR1 is MNHEY, CDR2 SMNVEV, per germline (reference sequence). Trimming removed 1 base from V and 7 bases from J; junction bases left unmatched: 4. The CDR3 spans 14 residues. The CDR3 DNA is TGTGCCAGCAGTTTATATGGGACAGGGTTTGGCTACACCTTC. As protein: CASSLYGTGFGYTF.

CDR3 amino acids: CASSPKGSGGALEDEQFF. The CDR3 DNA is TGTGCCAGCAGCCCGAAGGGGAGCGGGGGGGCCTTAGAAGATGAGCAGTTCTTC. The V and J genes are TRBV7-2 and TRBJ2-1, with TRBD2 matching over 10 bases. The CDR3 is made up of 18 amino acids. Germline V gene sequence: CDR1 SGHTA, CDR2 FQGNSA. V lost 5 bases to trimming and J lost 8 bases; unmatched junction nucleotides: 18.

This clonotype was seen once. This chain uses TRBV10-3 with TRBJ2-1, with D hard to call. The CDR3 spans 15 residues. Trimming took 7 bases from V and 0 from J, leaving 13 bases between them. Germline loops: CDR1 ENHRY, CDR2 SYGVKD. Here the CDR3 DNA reads TGTGCCATCAACATACACGAGAGCTCCTACAATGAGCAGTTCTTC. It specifies CAINIHESSYNEQFF.

The chain links TRBV7-7 to TRBJ2-7; 7 positions match TRBD1. V shed 2 bases and J 5 bases; nucleotides not matched to a gene: 9. The CDR3 length is 15 residues. CDR1 SSHAT and CDR2 FNYEAQ come from the germline V gene (reference sequence). As DNA, the CDR3 is TGTGCCAGCAGCTTACCAGACAGGGATATGGACGAGCAGTACTTC. Translated, it gives CASSLPDRDMDEQYF.

Remarks on this clonotype: A much more abundant neighbour one base away suggests this may be a read error. The chain joins TRBV6-6 to TRBJ2-3; TRBD2 aligns across 8 bases. CDR3 length: 15 amino acids. Germline values: CDR1 MNHNY, CDR2 SVGAGI (reference sequence). V lost 5 bases, J lost 0 bases, and 4 bases stayed unmatched. The CDR3 loop is CASSHTSGSTDTQYF. The CDR3 DNA reads TGTGCCAGCAGTCACACTAGCGGAAGCACAGATACGCAGTATTTT.

This clonotype was detected only once. V usage is TRBV4-2 and J usage is TRBJ1-3; D unresolved. V was shortened by 4 bases and J by 4 bases, with 14 bases between the two germline ends. Per the germline V gene, CDR1 is LGHNA and CDR2 is YNFKEQ. This CDR3 region has 15 residues. Written as DNA, the CDR3 is TGTGCCAGCAGCCTCGGGAAGTCCGACGGAAACACCATATATTTT. Its translation is CASSLGKSDGNTIYF.

The J gene is TRBJ2-2, the V gene TRBV4-1, with D uncertain. Deletions cut 4 bases from V and 4 bases from J, with 19 bases between. The length of the CDR3 is 17 residues. Germline CDR1 MGHRA, CDR2 YSYEKL. CDR3 residues: CASSLPFRRSLTGELFF. DNA of the CDR3: TGCGCCAGCAGCCTACCCTTTCGCAGAAGTCTCACCGGGGAGCTGTTTTTT.

At least ten counts were recorded for this clonotype. V usage is TRBV4-1 and J usage is TRBJ2-7; 11 bases are a match to TRBD1. V shed 1 base and J 3 bases; nucleotides not matched to a gene: 2. Germline assignment: CDR1 MGHRA and CDR2 YSYEKL. The CDR3 spans 15 residues. This CDR3 reads CASSQVGTGGYEQYF. CDR3 DNA: TGCGCCAGCAGCCAAGTTGGGACAGGGGGCTACGAGCAGTACTTC.

V and J are TRBV4-2 and TRBJ1-6; TRBD1 matches at 8 bases. The germline V gene has CDR1 LGHNA and CDR2 YNFKEQ. The CDR3 has 19 amino acids. Trimming cost V 0 bases and J 8 bases; bases outside gene matches: 15. CDR3 sequence (DNA): TGTGCCAGCAGCCAAGATCCGGTGAAAAGGACAGGGTTTTATTCACCCCTCCACTTT. Translated, it gives CASSQDPVKRTGFYSPLHF.

V and J are TRBV25-1 and TRBJ2-6; D ambiguous. The germline gives CDR1 MGHDK, CDR2 SYGVNS. The V and J ends lost 0 bases and 0 bases respectively, with 6 bases between them. The CDR3 contains 16 residues. The CDR3 loop reads CASSEYGDSGANVLTF. The DNA for the CDR3 is TGTGCCAGCAGTGAATATGGGGACTCTGGGGCCAACGTCCTGACTTTC.

V usage is TRBV27 and J usage is TRBJ2-5; 7 bases are a match to TRBD1. The CDR3 is 14 amino acids. Germline assignment: CDR1 MNHEY and CDR2 SMNVEV (reference sequence). Trimming took 10 bases from V and 6 from J; bases not matched to a gene: 14. CDR3 protein: CATSLQTGKKTQYF. Here the CDR3 DNA reads TGTGCCACCTCGCTACAGACAGGGAAGAAGACCCAGTACTTC.

CDR3 region: CASSPPGQVGNQPQHF. The CDR3 DNA reads as TGCGCCAGCAGCCCTCCGGGACAGGTCGGCAATCAGCCCCAGCATTTT. The rearrangement joins TRBV4-1 to TRBJ1-5; 8 nucleotides line up with TRBD1. CDR1 and CDR2 (germline): MGHRA, YSYEKL. This CDR3 comprises 16 residues. V lost 4 bases, J lost 2 bases, and 7 bases stayed unmatched.

The chain links TRBV6-5 to TRBJ1-2, with TRBD1 as a possible D gene (5 bases). Trimming stripped 0 bases from V and 6 bases from J, with 11 bases between. The germline V gene encodes CDR1 MNHEY and CDR2 SVGAGI. CDR3 length: 14 amino acids. The CDR3 sequence is CASSYSPRENGYTF. The CDR3 bases are TGTGCCAGCAGTTACTCCCCCAGGGAGAATGGCTACACCTTC.

The chain uses TRBV2 and TRBJ2-2, with D tentatively TRBD2 (6 bases). This CDR3 is built from 15 residues. CDR1 SNHLY and CDR2 FYNNEI come from the germline V gene. Between the trimmed V and J ends, which lost 6 bases and 4 bases, there was a span of 15 bases. DNA of the CDR3: TGTGCCAGCAGCATGGGGGGACTCTTCACCGGGGAGCTGTTTTTT. It encodes CASSMGGLFTGELFF. Filled out from reference TRBV2 and TRBJ2-2, the complete variable domain reads EPEVTQTPSHQVTQMGQEVILRCVPISNHLYFYWYRQILGQKVEFLVSFYNNEISEKSEIFDDQFSVERPDGSNFTLKIRSTKLEDSAMYFCASSMGGLFTGELFFGEGSRLTVL.

The rearrangement joins TRBV7-9 to TRBJ2-4; possible D gene TRBD2, 5 bases. The CDR3 loop spans 11 amino acids. V was trimmed by 5 bases and J by 13 bases, leaving 12 bases between them. Germline V CDR1 and CDR2: SEHNR, FQNEAQ (reference sequence). This CDR3 is CASSTLEEQYF. The CDR3 DNA is TGTGCCAGCAGCACCTTGGAGGAGCAGTACTTC.